This T cell receptor beta chain originates from a study of early T cells in non-severe SARS-CoV-2 infection. Germline CDR1 is MNHNS and CDR2 is SASEGT. CDR3 size: 14 residues. The V end lost 6 bases, the J end lost 3 bases, and 15 bases lay between the germline ends. Attachment of unique molecular identifiers was made to individual cDNA molecules. TCRdb passed the 5' RACE reads through MiXCR, listing each CDR3 protein once. The sample consists of approximately 84,000 distinct CDR3 sequences, around 14% of them appearing once. Many counts were recorded for this clonotype. The gene calls are TRBV6-1 and TRBJ2-7, with D possibly matching TRBD1 (5 bases). The sample was whole blood. The TCR sequence derives from an adult who was a healthcare worker with PCR-confirmed SARS-CoV-2 infection or an uninfected control (not recorded which). CDR3 in DNA: TGTGCCAGCAGCCCTGTAGGGGCGTTCTACGAGCAGTACTTC. Translation gives CASSPVGAFYEQYF.